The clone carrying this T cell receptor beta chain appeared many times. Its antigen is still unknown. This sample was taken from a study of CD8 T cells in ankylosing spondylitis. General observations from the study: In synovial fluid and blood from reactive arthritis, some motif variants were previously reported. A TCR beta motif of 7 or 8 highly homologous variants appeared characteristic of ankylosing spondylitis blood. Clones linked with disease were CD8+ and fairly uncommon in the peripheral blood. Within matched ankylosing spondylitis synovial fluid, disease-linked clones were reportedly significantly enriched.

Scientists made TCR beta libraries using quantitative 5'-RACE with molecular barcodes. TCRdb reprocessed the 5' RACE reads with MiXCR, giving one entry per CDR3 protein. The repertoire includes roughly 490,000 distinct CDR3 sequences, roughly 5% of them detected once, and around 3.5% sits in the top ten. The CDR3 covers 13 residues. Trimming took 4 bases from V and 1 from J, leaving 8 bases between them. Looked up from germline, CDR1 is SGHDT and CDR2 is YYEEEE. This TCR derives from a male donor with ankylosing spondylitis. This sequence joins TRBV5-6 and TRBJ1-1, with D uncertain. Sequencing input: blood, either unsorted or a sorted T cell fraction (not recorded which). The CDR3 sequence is CASSPGSNTEAFF. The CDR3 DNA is TGTGCCAGCAGCCCGGGGTCGAACACTGAAGCTTTCTTT. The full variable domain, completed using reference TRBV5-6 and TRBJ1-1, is DAGVTQSPTHLIKTRGQQVTLRCSPKSGHDTVSWYQQALGQGPQFIFQYYEEEERQRGNFPDRFSGHQFPNYSSELNVNALLLGDSALYLCASSPGSNTEAFFGQGTRLTVV.